Reported below is one T cell receptor beta chain. Sequencing was performed with immunoSEQ multiplex PCR; in TCRdb, only in-frame clones are kept and a portion is missing. The table includes around 130,000 clones, about four fifths detected once. Germline loops: CDR1 LGHNT, CDR2 FRNRAP. The CDR3 runs to 12 residues. Trimming shortened V by 4 bases and J by 6 bases, and 10 bases separated the two germline ends. This specimen belongs to a study of blood T cell repertoires in COVID-19. This receptor was identified in a woman aged 45-65 years with acute or convalescent COVID-19. The rearrangement uses TRBV12-5 and TRBJ2-7, with D unresolved. Source material: peripheral blood. Written as DNA, the CDR3 is TGTGCTAGTGGTTCCTCGACTTTCGAGCAGTACTTC. Its translation: CASGSSTFEQYF.